The 24 T cell receptor beta chains given below trace back to one sample, sequenced in a study of T cell repertoires in cytomegalovirus infection. TCRdb fed the reads into MiXCR, producing one record per CDR3 protein. The table has 400,000 to 550,000 distinct CDR3 sequences, about 11% seen once. The sample consisted of PBMCs. The source is a human donor in good health (CMV status not recorded). Some clones in this sample may be carry-over from other donors' samples.

There are many counts of this clonotype. The genes are TRBV20-1 and TRBJ2-2, with unresolved D. Looked up from germline, CDR1 is DFQATT and CDR2 is SNEGSKA (reference sequence). V was trimmed by 4 bases and J by 2 bases, leaving 14 bases between them. This CDR3 comprises 15 residues. The CDR3 DNA reads as TGCAGTGCTAAGAAGGTCCAGCCAAACACCGGGGAGCTGTTTTTT. This codes for CSAKKVQPNTGELFF.

This clonotype came up many times. The rearrangement uses TRBV5-5 and TRBJ2-3; tentatively, D is TRBD2 (6 bases). CDR3 length equals 16 residues. The ends were cut back, 4 bases at V and 1 base at J, with 16 bases in the middle. Germline values: CDR1 SGHKS, CDR2 YYEKEE (reference sequence). CDR3 bases: TGTGCCAGCAGCCCGGGCCTGGGAGGTCGCACAGATACGCAGTATTTT. This translates into CASSPGLGGRTDTQYF.

This clonotype came up many times. J is TRBJ1-1 and V is TRBV7-8; the D gene is possibly TRBD1 (5 bases). The CDR3 totals 13 residues. V dropped 1 base and J dropped 5 bases, with 8 bases sitting between them. Germline CDR1 SGHVS, CDR2 FQNEAQ. The CDR3 reads CASSLDRQTEAFF. CDR3 bases: TGTGCCAGCAGCTTAGACAGGCAAACTGAAGCTTTCTTT. The variable domain in full, with the rest retrieved from reference TRBV7-8 and TRBJ1-1, is GAGVSQSPRYKVAKRGQDVALRCDPISGHVSLFWYQQALGQGPEFLTYFQNEAQLDKSGLPSDRFFAERPEGSVSTLKIQRTQQEDSAVYLCASSLDRQTEAFFGQGTRLTVV.

The gene calls are TRBV10-2 and TRBJ2-1; D assignment may be TRBD1 or TRBD2 (5 bases each). This CDR3 spans 14 amino acids. Germline CDR1 reads WSHSY; CDR2 reads SAAADI. Trimming removed 4 bases from V and 10 bases from J, with 17 bases in between. The CDR3: CASSGIGRGWEQFF. Written as DNA, the CDR3 is TGCGCCAGCAGTGGAATAGGTCGGGGCTGGGAGCAGTTCTTC.

This clonotype has only a few counts. The chain recombines TRBV16 with TRBJ2-1; TRBD2 is a possible D gene (6 bases). V was cut by 3 bases and J by 6 bases, with 12 bases left in between. The CDR3 runs to 14 residues. CDR1 KGHSY and CDR2 FQNENV come from the germline V gene. The CDR3 coding sequence is TGTGCCAGCAGCCAGGCTGGAGGGGCCAATGAGCAGTTCTTC. Protein: CASSQAGGANEQFF. Together with reference TRBV16 and TRBJ2-1, the CDR3 gives the full variable domain: GEEVAQTPKHLVRGEGQKAKLYCAPIKGHSYVFWYQQVLKNEFKFLISFQNENVFDETGMPKERFSAKCLPNSPCSLEIQATKLEDSAVYFCASSQAGGANEQFFGPGTRLTVL.

Ten or more counts support this clonotype. The chain recombines TRBV7-8 with TRBJ1-4; possibly TRBD1 for D (5 bases). Trimming cost V 0 bases and J 4 bases, with 9 bases left between them. This CDR3 comprises 15 residues. CDR1 is SGHVS and CDR2 is FQNEAQ in the germline V gene. CDR3 region: CASSLARQGNEKLFF. CDR3 nucleotide sequence: TGTGCCAGCAGCTTAGCCCGGCAGGGTAATGAAAAACTGTTTTTT.

This clonotype was observed a handful of times. The chain couples TRBV20-1 to TRBJ1-2; 7 bases agree with TRBD1. The CDR3 spans 12 residues. V shed 4 bases and J 4 bases; nucleotides not matched to a gene: 3. Germline CDR1 reads DFQATT; CDR2 reads SNEGSKA (reference sequence). CDR3: CSATRGSYGYTF. CDR3 bases: TGCAGTGCTACCAGGGGGTCCTATGGCTACACCTTC.

This clonotype was seen ten or more times. CDR3 loop: CASSPGAGGGYGYTF. CDR3 bases: TGTGCCAGCAGCCCCGGGGCAGGTGGGGGCTATGGCTACACCTTC. The V call is TRBV27, the J call TRBJ1-2; maybe TRBD1 (5 bases). The CDR3 length is 15 residues. Germline lookup yields CDR1 MNHEY and CDR2 SMNVEV (reference sequence). Trimming left V 6 bases short and J 4 bases short, with 18 bases between.

This clonotype came up many times. V and J are TRBV4-2 and TRBJ1-6; no firm D call. The germline V gene encodes CDR1 LGHNA and CDR2 YNFKEQ. The CDR3 consists of 17 residues. The V and J ends lost 0 bases and 6 bases respectively, with 15 bases between them. The CDR3 bases are TGTGCCAGCAGCCAAGAACGGTCACGGTTTCCTAATTCACCCCTCCACTTT. Translation gives CASSQERSRFPNSPLHF.

This clonotype was counted many times. J is TRBJ2-5 and V is TRBV27; 7 bases match TRBD1. Germline CDR1 is MNHEY and CDR2 is SMNVEV (reference sequence). The CDR3 runs 12 residues. The junction had 2 bases not matched to a gene; V was cut back by 8 bases and J by 2 bases. CDR3 protein: CASGDRQETQYF. In DNA form, the CDR3 reads TGTGCCAGCGGGGACAGACAAGAGACCCAGTACTTC.

This clonotype came up many times. This sequence joins TRBV2 and TRBJ2-4, with D maybe TRBD2 (6 bases). The germline V and J ends were trimmed by 3 bases and 0 bases, with 27 bases remaining between them. Germline CDR1 reads SNHLY; CDR2 reads FYNNEI. The CDR3 loop spans 21 amino acids. CDR3 protein: CASSDSGRDFFLEVAKNIQYF. Written as DNA, the CDR3 is TGTGCCAGCAGTGATTCAGGGCGGGACTTTTTTTTGGAGGTAGCCAAAAACATTCAGTACTTC.

In its sample, this clonotype was seen once. The J gene is TRBJ2-3, the V gene TRBV4-2; D is unresolved. Germline lookup yields CDR1 LGHNA and CDR2 YNFKEQ. This CDR3 has 13 amino acids. Trimming stripped 3 bases from V and 9 bases from J, with 13 bases between. The CDR3 coding sequence is TGTGCCAGCAGCCAGACCGGGCCTCCAACGCAGTATTTT. Protein product: CASSQTGPPTQYF.

The table lists this clonotype with many counts. This chain uses TRBV3-1 with TRBJ2-1, with 10 bases lining up with TRBD2. Germline V gene lookup returns CDR1 LGHDT and CDR2 YNNKEL (reference sequence). The CDR3 is made up of 14 amino acids. Trimming cost V 6 bases and J 6 bases; bases outside gene matches: 5. CDR3 amino acids: CASRSGRAFNEQFF. The DNA for the CDR3 is TGTGCCAGCAGGAGCGGGAGGGCCTTCAATGAGCAGTTCTTC.

The chain couples TRBV9 to TRBJ2-5, with TRBD1 identical over 7 bases. The CDR3 sequence is 16 residues long. Germline lookup yields CDR1 SGDLS and CDR2 YYNGEE. Trimming at V came to 0 bases and at J to 4 bases, leaving 9 bases not matched to a gene. CDR3 DNA sequence: TGTGCCAGCAGCGTAGAGGGGGCTGCCGATGGAGAGACCCAGTACTTC. It translates to CASSVEGAADGETQYF.

V is TRBV2 and J is TRBJ2-5; D perhaps matches TRBD2 (5 bases). The CDR3 covers 12 residues. The ends were cut back, 6 bases at V and 5 bases at J, with 10 bases in the middle. Germline CDR1 is SNHLY and CDR2 is FYNNEI. CDR3 region: CASRRVEETQYF. The CDR3 DNA reads as TGTGCCAGCAGGCGGGTGGAGGAGACCCAGTACTTC. The full variable domain, in which reference TRBV2 and TRBJ2-5 provide the parts outside the CDR3, is EPEVTQTPSHQVTQMGQEVILRCVPISNHLYFYWYRQILGQKVEFLVSFYNNEISEKSEIFDDQFSVERPDGSNFTLKIRSTKLEDSAMYFCASRRVEETQYFGPGTRLLVL.

A few counts support this clonotype. The chain recombines TRBV15 with TRBJ2-1; a weak D match, TRBD2 (6 bases). V was shortened by 0 bases and J by 0 bases, with 9 bases between the two germline ends. The V gene's germline CDR1 is LNHNV and CDR2 YYDKDF (reference sequence). CDR3 length equals 16 residues. The CDR3 nucleotides read TGTGCCACCAGCAGAGAACGGGGGAGCTCCTACAATGAGCAGTTCTTC. It yields the protein CATSRERGSSYNEQFF. The entire variable domain, with the rest obtained from reference TRBV15 and TRBJ2-1, is as follows: DAMVIQNPRYQVTQFGKPVTLSCSQTLNHNVMYWYQQKSSQAPKLLFHYYDKDFNNEADTPDNFQSRRPNTSFCFLDIRSPGLGDTAMYLCATSRERGSSYNEQFFGPGTRLTVL.

This clonotype was seen a few times. The chain combines TRBV29-1 with TRBJ2-3; no definite D call. In germline, CDR1 is SQVTM, CDR2 ANQGSEA. Trimming took off 4 bases at V and 1 base at J, with 12 bases between the two ends. The CDR3 is 14 residues long. CDR3 DNA: TGCAGCGTTGTGGGATCTTCGCGCACAGATACGCAGTATTTT. Residues: CSVVGSSRTDTQYF.

The chain employs TRBV13 and TRBJ2-3; tentative D call: TRBD1 (6 bases). Germline V CDR1 and CDR2: PRHDT, FYEKMQ (reference sequence). The CDR3 has 15 residues. Deletions cut 5 bases from V and 2 bases from J, with 14 bases between. CDR3 loop: CASSGKTGSTDTQYF. The DNA of the CDR3 is TGTGCCAGCAGCGGAAAAACAGGGTCCACAGATACGCAGTATTTT. Drawing the rest from reference TRBV13 and TRBJ2-3, the complete variable domain is AAGVIQSPRHLIKEKRETATLKCYPIPRHDTVYWYQQGPGQDPQFLISFYEKMQSDKGSIPDRFSAQQFSDYHSELNMSSLELGDSALYFCASSGKTGSTDTQYFGPGTRLTVL.

This clonotype was detected many times. J is TRBJ2-7 and V is TRBV28; no clear D gene. V was pared by 6 bases and J by 7 bases, with 13 bases between. The CDR3 contains 12 residues. Germline CDR1 MDHEN, CDR2 SYDVKM. CDR3 sequence: CASRLSQGEQYF. The CDR3 DNA is TGTGCCAGCAGGCTATCTCAAGGGGAGCAGTACTTC.

Concerning this clonotype itself: It may be a read error: a sequence one base away is much more abundant. Given the absence of the conserved phenylalanine or tryptophan at the CDR3 end, a read error is likely. V and J are TRBV24-1 and TRBJ2-5, with 8 bases that match TRBD1. J gave up 3 bases and V 6 bases, and 5 bases lay outside the gene matches. Germline V gene sequence: CDR1 KGHDR, CDR2 SFDVKD. The CDR3 runs to 14 residues. The CDR3 DNA follows: TGTGCCACCAGTCCCCCGGACAGGGAAGAGACCCAGTACTCC. It yields the protein CATSPPDREETQYS.

This clonotype was seen many times. The gene calls are TRBV7-2 and TRBJ2-2; 10 bases map to TRBD2. CDR3 length equals 18 residues. V was clipped by 3 bases and J by 5 bases; unmatched bases: 12. Germline values: CDR1 SGHTA, CDR2 FQGNSA. In DNA form, the CDR3 reads TGTGCCAGCAGCTTGTGGGGGGGGCTAGCGGGAGTAACCGGGGAGCTGTTTTTT. Its protein product is CASSLWGGLAGVTGELFF.

The chain links TRBV29-1 to TRBJ2-1, with 7 nucleotides matching TRBD2. The trim removed 7 bases at V and 0 bases at J, leaving 9 bases unmatched. The CDR3 spans 15 residues. Germline-derived CDR1 and CDR2 are SQVTM and ANQGSEA. The CDR3 spells CSAALALSSYNEQFF. CDR3 coding DNA: TGCAGCGCCGCACTAGCGCTAAGCTCCTACAATGAGCAGTTCTTC.

This clonotype was counted ten times or more. The V gene is TRBV12-3 or TRBV12-4, the J gene TRBJ2-7, with no clear D. With 5 bases removed from V and 5 bases from J, the gap between germline ends came to 16 bases. This CDR3 spans 14 amino acids. The CDR3 sequence is CASSPLGRSDEQYF. The CDR3 DNA follows: TGTGCCAGCAGTCCCCTCGGACGGAGTGACGAGCAGTACTTC.

This clonotype was detected ten times or more. The chain recombines TRBV28 with TRBJ1-1; D possibly corresponds to TRBD1 (6 bases). The V and J ends lost 3 bases and 0 bases respectively, with 17 bases between them. CDR3 length equals 17 residues. Looked up from germline, CDR1 is MDHEN and CDR2 is SYDVKM. CDR3 amino acids: CASSLPRGGAMNTEAFF. The CDR3 DNA sequence: TGTGCCAGCAGTTTGCCGCGAGGGGGGGCCATGAACACTGAAGCTTTCTTT.